The following is a T cell receptor (beta chain) sequence with its context. Its antigen is as yet unknown. The RNA input was about 0.45 to 1 ug, and it was reverse transcribed with random hexamers. An immunoSEQ multiplex PCR amplified TCR beta CDR3 over 54 Vbeta and 13 Jbeta. TCRdb redid the calling of the immunoSEQ multiplex PCR reads with MiXCR, one entry per CDR3 protein. The table lists more than 110,000 distinct CDR3 sequences, around 94% of them singletons. CD8+ and CD4+ T cells taken from blood had their TCR beta sequenced. Negative isolation was applied to CD8+ and CD4+ T cells, and FACS enrichment was applied to TEMRA cells. These data originate in a study of CD8 T cells in Susac syndrome. Findings of the study overall: The TCR sequencing and HLA analysis in the study involved a relatively small number of individuals, as the study acknowledged.

Germline lookup yields CDR1 SNHLY and CDR2 FYNNEI. The V and J ends lost 7 bases and 3 bases respectively, with 7 bases between them. The CDR3 is 12 residues long. Source material: CD8+ T cells from PBMCs. The chain recombines TRBV2 with TRBJ2-1; D uncertain. The receptor was isolated from a human donor in good health. The CDR3 nucleotides read TGTGCCAGCATGGCGGACTACAATGAGCAGTTCTTC. It is translated as CASMADYNEQFF.